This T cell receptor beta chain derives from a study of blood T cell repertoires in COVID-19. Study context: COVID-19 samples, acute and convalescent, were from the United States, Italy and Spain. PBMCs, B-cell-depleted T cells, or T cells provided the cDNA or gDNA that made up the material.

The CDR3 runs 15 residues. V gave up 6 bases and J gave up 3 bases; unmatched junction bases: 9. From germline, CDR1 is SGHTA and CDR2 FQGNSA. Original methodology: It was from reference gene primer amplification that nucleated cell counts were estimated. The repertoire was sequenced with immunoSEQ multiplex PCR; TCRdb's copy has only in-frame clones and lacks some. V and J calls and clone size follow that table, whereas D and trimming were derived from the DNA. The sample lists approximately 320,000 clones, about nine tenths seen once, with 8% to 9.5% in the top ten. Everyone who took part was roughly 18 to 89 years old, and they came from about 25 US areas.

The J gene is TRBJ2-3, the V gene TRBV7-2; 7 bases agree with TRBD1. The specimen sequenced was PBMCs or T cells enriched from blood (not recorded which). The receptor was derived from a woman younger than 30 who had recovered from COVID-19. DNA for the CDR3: TGTGCCAGCAGTTTCAGGGGGTCAGTGACAGATACGCAGTATTTT. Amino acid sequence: CASSFRGSVTDTQYF.